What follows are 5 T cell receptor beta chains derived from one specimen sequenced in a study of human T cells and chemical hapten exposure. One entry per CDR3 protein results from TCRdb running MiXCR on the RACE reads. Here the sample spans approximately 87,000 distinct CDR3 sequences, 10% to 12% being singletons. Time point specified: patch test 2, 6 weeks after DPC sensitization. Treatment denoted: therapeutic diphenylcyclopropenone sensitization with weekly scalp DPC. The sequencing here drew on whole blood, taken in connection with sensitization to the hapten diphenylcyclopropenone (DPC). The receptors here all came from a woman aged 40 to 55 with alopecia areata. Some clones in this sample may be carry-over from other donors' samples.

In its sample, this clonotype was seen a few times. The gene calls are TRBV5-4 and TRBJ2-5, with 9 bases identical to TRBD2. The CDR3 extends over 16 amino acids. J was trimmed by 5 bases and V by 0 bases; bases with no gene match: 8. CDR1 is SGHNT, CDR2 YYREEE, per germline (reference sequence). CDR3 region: CASSLGGGRAGETQYF. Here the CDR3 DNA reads TGTGCCAGCAGCTTGGGAGGCGGGAGGGCCGGTGAGACCCAGTACTTC.

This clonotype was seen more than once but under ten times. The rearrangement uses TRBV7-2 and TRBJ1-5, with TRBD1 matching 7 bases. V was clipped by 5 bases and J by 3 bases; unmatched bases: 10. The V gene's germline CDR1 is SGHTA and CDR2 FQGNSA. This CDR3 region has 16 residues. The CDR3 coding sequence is TGTGCCAGCAGCCCCTCCGGCAGGGGGGACAATCAGCCCCAGCATTTT. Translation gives CASSPSGRGDNQPQHF.

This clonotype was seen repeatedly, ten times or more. The DNA of the CDR3 is TGTGCCAGCAGCCCAATCGAAGGAGGGACCCAGTACTTC. The encoded protein is CASSPIEGGTQYF. The chain employs TRBV6-5 and TRBJ2-5, with D possibly being TRBD2 (5 bases). The V end was cut by 6 bases, the J end by 7 bases, with 15 bases between. In germline, CDR1 is MNHEY, CDR2 SVGAGI. The CDR3 is made up of 13 amino acids.

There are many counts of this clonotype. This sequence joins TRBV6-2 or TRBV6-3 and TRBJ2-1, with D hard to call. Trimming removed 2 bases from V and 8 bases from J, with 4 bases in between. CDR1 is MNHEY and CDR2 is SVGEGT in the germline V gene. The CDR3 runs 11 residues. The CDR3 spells CASSYTDEQFF. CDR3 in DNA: TGTGCCAGCAGTTACACCGATGAGCAGTTCTTC.

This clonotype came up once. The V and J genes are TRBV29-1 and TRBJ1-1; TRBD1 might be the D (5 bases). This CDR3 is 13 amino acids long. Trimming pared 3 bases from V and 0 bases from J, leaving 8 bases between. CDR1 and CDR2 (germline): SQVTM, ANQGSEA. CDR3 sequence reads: CSVEKGMNTEAFF. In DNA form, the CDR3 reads TGCAGCGTTGAGAAGGGGATGAACACTGAAGCTTTCTTT.